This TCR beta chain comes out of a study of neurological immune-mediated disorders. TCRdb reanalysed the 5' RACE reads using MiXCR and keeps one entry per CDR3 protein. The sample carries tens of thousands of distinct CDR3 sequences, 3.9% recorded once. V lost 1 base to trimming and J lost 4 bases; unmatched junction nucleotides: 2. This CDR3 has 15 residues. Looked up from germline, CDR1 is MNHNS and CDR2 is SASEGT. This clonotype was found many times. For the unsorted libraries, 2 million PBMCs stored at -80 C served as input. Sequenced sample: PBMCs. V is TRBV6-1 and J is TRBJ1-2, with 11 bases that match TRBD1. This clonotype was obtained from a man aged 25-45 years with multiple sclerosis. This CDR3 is CASSEGTGGFYGYTF. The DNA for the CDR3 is TGTGCCAGCAGTGAAGGGACAGGGGGCTTCTATGGCTACACCTTC.